The 2 T cell receptor beta chains reported below all come from one sample, sequenced in a study of blood T cells in healthy people across ages. Next came a second PCR, run for about 7 to 12 cycles, which used a sample-barcoded 5' primer along with a J-beta primer mix. TCRdb passed the 5' RACE reads through MiXCR, listing each CDR3 protein once. The table shows roughly 2 million distinct CDR3 sequences, with about 50% occurring only once. The sample taken for sequencing was blood. The receptors stem from a woman in her thirties or forties in good health.

The genes are TRBV20-1 and TRBJ2-5; 10 bases are shared with TRBD2. The CDR3 consists of 15 residues. Germline values: CDR1 DFQATT, CDR2 SNEGSKA (reference sequence). V trimming: 3 bases; J trimming: 1 base; junction bases outside the gene matches: 5. CDR3 sequence (DNA): TGCAGTGCTAGTGAAGCGGGGGGGCGCCAAGAGACCCAGTACTTC. It encodes CSASEAGGRQETQYF.

This sequence joins TRBV4-1 and TRBJ1-1; 9 nucleotides line up with TRBD1. Germline V gene sequence: CDR1 MGHRA, CDR2 YSYEKL. This CDR3 spans 15 amino acids. Unmatched junction bases numbered 4, after V lost 3 bases and J lost 2 bases. CDR3 region: CASSHTGQGNTEAFF. The DNA for the CDR3 is TGCGCCAGCAGCCACACGGGACAGGGCAACACTGAAGCTTTCTTT.